This is a list of T cell receptor beta chains from one sample in a study of control samples from healthy donors and cancer patients. Data came from immunoSEQ multiplex PCR; TCRdb stores just in-frame clones and leaves some out. The sample lists 130,000 or so clones; roughly 86% were seen once. The sequencing sample was made of PBMCs. Every receptor here comes from a man over 45 with head and neck cancer. CDR3s leave out the opening cysteine and the closing phenylalanine or tryptophan. D genes are given only for firm matches.

D	V	J	CDR3
-	TRBV6-2/TRBV6-3	TRBJ1-6	ASSENRISNSPLH
TRBD1	TRBV27	TRBJ2-7	ASSSWGQGGSYEQY
TRBD1	TRBV4-1	TRBJ1-5	ASSLSRDSYQPQH
TRBD1	TRBV28	TRBJ1-4	ASSPGTGSGEKLF
TRBD2	TRBV10-3	TRBJ2-3	AISQAGGRPDTQY
TRBD2	TRBV28	TRBJ2-6	ASSFTRLAGSGANVLT
TRBD1	TRBV28	TRBJ1-1	ASSFDRGHTEAF
TRBD2	TRBV6-6	TRBJ2-7	ASSSSSGSYEQY
-	TRBV5-8	TRBJ1-2	ASSLGHNRRGYT
-	TRBV10-2	TRBJ2-7	AGSPGTPTYEQY
TRBD2	TRBV7-6	TRBJ2-2	ASSPGLAGTNTGELF
-	TRBV28	TRBJ2-7	ASSIDYEQY
TRBD1	TRBV5-1	TRBJ2-5	ASSLTGTGRETQY
-	TRBV10-3	TRBJ2-1	ASTPGGGSYNEQF
-	TRBV6-1	TRBJ1-6	ASSENLLLNSPLH
-	TRBV5-4	TRBJ2-1	ASSTDRPSYNEQF
TRBD1	TRBV5-1	TRBJ1-1	ASSRPGTGATMNTEAF
-	TRBV5-1	TRBJ2-5	ASSFQGRGSLETQY
TRBD1	TRBV6-5	TRBJ2-7	ASSYAGQGIQEQY
-	TRBV19	TRBJ1-1	ASSDRTNTEAF
-	TRBV5-4	TRBJ1-2	ASSFSGPGGYT
-	TRBV28	TRBJ2-6	ASSYEGISSGANVLT
TRBD2	TRBV19	TRBJ2-1	ASSIGQRGFYNEQF
-	TRBV13	TRBJ2-1	ASSSQGYNEQF
TRBD2	TRBV7-6	TRBJ2-7	ASSLTSGRPYEQY
-	TRBV4-1	TRBJ2-3	ASSQETRADTQY
-	TRBV7-9	TRBJ2-3	ASSLGRPTFTDTQY
-	TRBV9	TRBJ2-2	ASAGGGHTGELF
-	TRBV11-1	TRBJ2-5	ASSLDVGQETQY
-	TRBV7-9	TRBJ1-1	ASSSRTEAF
-	TRBV27	TRBJ2-4	ASSLGTGAKNIQY
TRBD1	TRBV7-8	TRBJ1-5	ASSLARVRGRWPQH
-	TRBV9	TRBJ1-3	ASSVDPVSGNTIY
-	TRBV5-4	TRBJ1-4	ASSQKWPATNEKLF
-	TRBV29-1	TRBJ1-1	SVVQGMAF
-	TRBV6-5	TRBJ1-4	ASIGLDEKLF
TRBD1	TRBV28	TRBJ1-5	ASRPGQIFNQPQH
-	TRBV6-4	TRBJ1-5	ASSPGPNQPQH
-	TRBV6-5	TRBJ1-4	ASSYSGPTNEKLF
-	TRBV11-3	TRBJ2-1	ASSSTTGYNEQF
TRBD2	TRBV27	TRBJ2-2	ASKPGLAGQGGELF
-	TRBV10-3	TRBJ1-2	AIRGPSGNGYGYT
-	TRBV6-5	TRBJ1-1	ASSYSGGTEAF
-	TRBV30	TRBJ1-4	AWTGRGAREKLF
-	TRBV5-5	TRBJ1-2	ASSGGIPNYGYT
-	TRBV10-1	TRBJ1-6	ASSESQGPNSPLH
-	TRBV9	TRBJ1-2	ASSTGAEANYGYT
-	TRBV29-1	TRBJ2-7	SAGGGGLYEQY